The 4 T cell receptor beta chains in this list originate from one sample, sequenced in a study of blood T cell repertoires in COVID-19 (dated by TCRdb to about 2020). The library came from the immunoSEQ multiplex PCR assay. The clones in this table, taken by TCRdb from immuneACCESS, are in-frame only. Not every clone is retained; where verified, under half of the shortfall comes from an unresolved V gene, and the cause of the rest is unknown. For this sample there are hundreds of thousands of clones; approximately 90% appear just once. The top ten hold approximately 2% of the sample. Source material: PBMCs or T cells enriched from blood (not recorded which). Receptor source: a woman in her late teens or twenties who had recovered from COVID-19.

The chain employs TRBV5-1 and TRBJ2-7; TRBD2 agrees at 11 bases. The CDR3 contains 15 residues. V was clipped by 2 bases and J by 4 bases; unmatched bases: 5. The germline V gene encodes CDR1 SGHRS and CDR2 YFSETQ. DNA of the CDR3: TGCGCCAGCAGCTTTACTAGCGGGAGTCGGTACGAGCAGTACTTC. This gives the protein CASSFTSGSRYEQYF. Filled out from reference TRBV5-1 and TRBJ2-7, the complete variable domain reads KAGVTQTPRYLIKTRGQQVTLSCSPISGHRSVSWYQQTPGQGLQFLFEYFSETQRNKGNFPGRFSGRQFSNSRSEMNVSTLELGDSALYLCASSFTSGSRYEQYFGPGTRLTVT.

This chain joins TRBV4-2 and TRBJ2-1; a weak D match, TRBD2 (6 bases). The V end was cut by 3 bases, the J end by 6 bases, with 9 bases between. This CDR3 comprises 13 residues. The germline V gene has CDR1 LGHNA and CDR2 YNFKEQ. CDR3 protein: CASSQLAINEQFF. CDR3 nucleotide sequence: TGTGCCAGCAGCCAGCTAGCGATCAATGAGCAGTTCTTC.

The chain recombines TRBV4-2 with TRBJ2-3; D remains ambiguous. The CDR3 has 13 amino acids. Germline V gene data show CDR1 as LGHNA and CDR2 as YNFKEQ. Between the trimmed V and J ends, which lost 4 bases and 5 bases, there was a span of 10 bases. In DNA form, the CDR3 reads TGTGCCAGCAGCCCTCGGGTCCGAGATACGCAGTATTTT. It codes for CASSPRVRDTQYF.

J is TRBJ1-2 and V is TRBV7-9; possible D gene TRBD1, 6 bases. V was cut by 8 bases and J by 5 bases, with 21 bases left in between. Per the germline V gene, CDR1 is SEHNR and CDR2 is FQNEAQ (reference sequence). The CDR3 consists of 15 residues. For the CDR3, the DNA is TGTGCCAGCGGCAACGCGGGGGCCACCCCTTATGGCTACACCTTC. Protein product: CASGNAGATPYGYTF. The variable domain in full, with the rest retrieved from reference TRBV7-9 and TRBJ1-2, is DTGVSQNPRHKITKRGQNVTFRCDPISEHNRLYWYRQTLGQGPEFLTYFQNEAQLEKSRLLSDRFSAERPKGSFSTLEIQRTEQGDSAMYLCASGNAGATPYGYTFGSGTRLTVV.